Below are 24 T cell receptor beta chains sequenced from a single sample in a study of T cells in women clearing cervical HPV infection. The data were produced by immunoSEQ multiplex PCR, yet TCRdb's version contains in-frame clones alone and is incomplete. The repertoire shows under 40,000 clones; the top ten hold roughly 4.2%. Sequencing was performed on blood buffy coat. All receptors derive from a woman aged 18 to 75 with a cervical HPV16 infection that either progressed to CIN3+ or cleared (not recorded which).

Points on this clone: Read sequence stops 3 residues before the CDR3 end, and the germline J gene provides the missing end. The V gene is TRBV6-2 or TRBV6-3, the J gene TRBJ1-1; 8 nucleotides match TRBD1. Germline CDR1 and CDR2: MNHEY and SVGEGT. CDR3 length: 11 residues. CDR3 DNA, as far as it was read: TGTGCCAGCAGGGGACAGGTTCGA. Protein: CASRGQVR. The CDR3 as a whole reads CASRGQVRAFF.

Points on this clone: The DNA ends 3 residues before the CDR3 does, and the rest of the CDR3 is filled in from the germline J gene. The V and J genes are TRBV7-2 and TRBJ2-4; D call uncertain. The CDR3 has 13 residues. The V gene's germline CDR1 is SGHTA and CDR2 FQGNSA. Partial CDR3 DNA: TGTGCCAGCAGCTTAAGTCAGAACATTGGT. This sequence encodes CASSLSQNIG. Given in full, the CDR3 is CASSLSQNIGQYF.

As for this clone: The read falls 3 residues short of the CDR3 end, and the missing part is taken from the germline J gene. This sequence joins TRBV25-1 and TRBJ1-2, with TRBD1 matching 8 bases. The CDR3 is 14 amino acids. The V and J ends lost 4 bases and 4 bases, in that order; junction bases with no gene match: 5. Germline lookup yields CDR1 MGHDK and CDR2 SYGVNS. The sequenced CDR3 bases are TGTGCCAGCAGTGGGGGGACAGGCGCCTATGGC. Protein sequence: CASSGGTGAYG. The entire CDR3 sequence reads CASSGGTGAYGYTF.

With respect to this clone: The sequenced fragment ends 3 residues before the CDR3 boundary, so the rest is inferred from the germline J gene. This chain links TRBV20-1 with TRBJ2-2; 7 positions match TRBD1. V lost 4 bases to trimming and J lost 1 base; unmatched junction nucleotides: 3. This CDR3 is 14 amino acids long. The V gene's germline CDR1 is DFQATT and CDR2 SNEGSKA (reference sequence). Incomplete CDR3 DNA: TGCAGTGCTAAGGACAGGCTGAACACCGGGGAG. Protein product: CSAKDRLNTGE. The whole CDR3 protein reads CSAKDRLNTGELFF.

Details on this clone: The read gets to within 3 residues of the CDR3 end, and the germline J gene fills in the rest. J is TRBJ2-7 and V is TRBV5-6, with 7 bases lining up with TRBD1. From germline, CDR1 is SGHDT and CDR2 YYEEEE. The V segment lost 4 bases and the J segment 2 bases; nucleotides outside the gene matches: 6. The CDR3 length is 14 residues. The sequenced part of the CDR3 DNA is TGTGCCAGCAGCCGGACAGGAGATACCTACGAG. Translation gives CASSRTGDTYE. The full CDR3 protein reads CASSRTGDTYEQYF.

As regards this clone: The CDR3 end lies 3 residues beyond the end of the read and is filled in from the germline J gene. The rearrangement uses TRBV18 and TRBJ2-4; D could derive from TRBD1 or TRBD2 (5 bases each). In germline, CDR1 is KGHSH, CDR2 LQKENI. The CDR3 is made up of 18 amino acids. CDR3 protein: CASSPRPMYGRESGGQYF. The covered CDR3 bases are TGTGCCAGCTCACCTCGACCAATGTACGGCAGGGAGAGTGGTGGT. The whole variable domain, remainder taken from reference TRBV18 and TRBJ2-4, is NAGVMQNPRHLVRRRGQEARLRCSPMKGHSHVYWYRQLPEEGLKFMVYLQKENIIDESGMPKERFSAEFPKEGPSILRIQQVVRGDSAAYFCASSPRPMYGRESGGQYFGAGTRLSVL.

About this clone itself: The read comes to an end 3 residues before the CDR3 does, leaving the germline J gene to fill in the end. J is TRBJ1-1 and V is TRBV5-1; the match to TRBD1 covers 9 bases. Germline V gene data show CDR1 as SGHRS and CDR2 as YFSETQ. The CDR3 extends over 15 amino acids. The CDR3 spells CASSTSGTGNTEAFF. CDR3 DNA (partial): TGCGCCAGCAGCACCTCCGGGACAGGGAATACAGAA.

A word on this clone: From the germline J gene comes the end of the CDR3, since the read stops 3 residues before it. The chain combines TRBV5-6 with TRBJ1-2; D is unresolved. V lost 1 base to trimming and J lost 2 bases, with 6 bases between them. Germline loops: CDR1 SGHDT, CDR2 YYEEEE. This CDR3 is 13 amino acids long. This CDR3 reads CASSLPANYGYTF. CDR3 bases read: TGTGCCAGCAGCTTGCCTGCGAACTATGGC.

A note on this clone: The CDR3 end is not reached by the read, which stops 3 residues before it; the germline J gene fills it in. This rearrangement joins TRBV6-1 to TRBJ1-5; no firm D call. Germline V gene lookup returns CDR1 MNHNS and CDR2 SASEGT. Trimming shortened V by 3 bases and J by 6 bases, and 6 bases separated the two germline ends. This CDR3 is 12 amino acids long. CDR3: CASSEVSQPQHF. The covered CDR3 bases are TGTGCCAGCAGTGAGGTCAGTCAGCCC.

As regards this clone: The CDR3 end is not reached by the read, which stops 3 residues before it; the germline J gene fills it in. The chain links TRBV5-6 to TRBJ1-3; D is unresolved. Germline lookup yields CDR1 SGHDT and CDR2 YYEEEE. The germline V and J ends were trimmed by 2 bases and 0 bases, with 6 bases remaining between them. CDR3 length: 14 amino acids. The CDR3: CASSFYSSGNTIYF. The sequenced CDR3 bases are TGTGCCAGCAGCTTTTACAGCTCTGGAAACACC.

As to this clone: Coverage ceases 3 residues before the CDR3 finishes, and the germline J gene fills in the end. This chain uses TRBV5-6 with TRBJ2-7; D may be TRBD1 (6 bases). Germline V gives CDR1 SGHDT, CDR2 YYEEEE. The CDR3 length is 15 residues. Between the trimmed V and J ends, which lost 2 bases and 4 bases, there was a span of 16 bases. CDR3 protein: CASSFGGTSFYEQYF. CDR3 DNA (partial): TGTGCCAGCAGCTTTGGTGGGACATCTTTTTACGAG.

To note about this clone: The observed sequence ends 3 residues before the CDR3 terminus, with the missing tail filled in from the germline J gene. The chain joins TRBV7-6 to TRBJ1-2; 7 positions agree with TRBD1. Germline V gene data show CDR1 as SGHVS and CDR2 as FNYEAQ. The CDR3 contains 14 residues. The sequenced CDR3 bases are TGTGCCAGCAGCCCTGTTGGGACAGCAGATACC. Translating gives CASSPVGTADT. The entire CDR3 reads CASSPVGTADTYTF.

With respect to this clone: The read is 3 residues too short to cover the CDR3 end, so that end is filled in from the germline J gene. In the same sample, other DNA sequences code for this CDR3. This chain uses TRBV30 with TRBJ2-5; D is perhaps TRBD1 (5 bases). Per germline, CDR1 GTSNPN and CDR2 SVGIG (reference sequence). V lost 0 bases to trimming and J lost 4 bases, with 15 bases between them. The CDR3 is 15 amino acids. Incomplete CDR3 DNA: TGTGCCTGGAGTGTTAGGCAGGGTGTACCAGAGACC. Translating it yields CAWSVRQGVPET. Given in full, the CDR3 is CAWSVRQGVPETQYF.

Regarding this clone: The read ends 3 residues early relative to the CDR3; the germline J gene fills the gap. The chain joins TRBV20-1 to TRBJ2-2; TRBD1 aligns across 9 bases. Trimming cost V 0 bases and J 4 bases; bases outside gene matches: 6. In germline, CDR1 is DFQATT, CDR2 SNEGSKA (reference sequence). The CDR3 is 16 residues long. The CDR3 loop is CSARDARTGATGELFF. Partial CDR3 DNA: TGCAGTGCTAGAGATGCGAGGACAGGGGCCACCGGGGAG.

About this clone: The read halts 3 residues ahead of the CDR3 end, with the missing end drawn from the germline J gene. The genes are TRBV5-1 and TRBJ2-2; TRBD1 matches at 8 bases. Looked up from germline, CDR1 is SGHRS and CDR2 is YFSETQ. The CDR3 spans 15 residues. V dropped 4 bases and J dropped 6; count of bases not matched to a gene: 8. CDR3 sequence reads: CASSTQGAKAGELFF. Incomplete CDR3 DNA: TGCGCCAGCAGCACCCAGGGGGCAAAGGCCGGGGAG.

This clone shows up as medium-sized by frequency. The sequenced part of the CDR3 DNA is TGTGCCAGCTCACCAAGCCCAGGGCCCAATGAG. This sequence encodes CASSPSPGPNE. In full, the CDR3 reads CASSPSPGPNEQFF. This chain links TRBV18 with TRBJ2-1, with D perhaps matching TRBD1 (5 bases). The CDR3 extends 3 residues past the end of the read, so its final part is completed from the germline J gene. The V gene's germline CDR1 is KGHSH and CDR2 LQKENI. This CDR3 has 14 residues. V shed 2 bases and J shed 6 bases, with 11 bases lying between them.

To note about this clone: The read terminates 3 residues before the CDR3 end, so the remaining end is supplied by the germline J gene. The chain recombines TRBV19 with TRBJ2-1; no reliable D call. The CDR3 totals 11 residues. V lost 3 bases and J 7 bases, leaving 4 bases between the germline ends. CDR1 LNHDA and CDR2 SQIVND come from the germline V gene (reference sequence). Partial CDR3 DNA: TGTGCCAGTAGTATCCATAATGAG. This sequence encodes CASSIHNE. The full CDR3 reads CASSIHNEQFF.

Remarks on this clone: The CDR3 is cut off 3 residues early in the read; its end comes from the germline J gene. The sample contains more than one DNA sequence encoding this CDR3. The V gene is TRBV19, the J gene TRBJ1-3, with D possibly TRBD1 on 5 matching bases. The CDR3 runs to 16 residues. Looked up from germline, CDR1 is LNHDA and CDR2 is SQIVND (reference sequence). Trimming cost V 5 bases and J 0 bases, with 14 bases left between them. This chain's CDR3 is CASSWGLISSGNTIYF. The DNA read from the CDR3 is TGTGCCAGTAGTTGGGGACTGATAAGCTCTGGAAACACC.

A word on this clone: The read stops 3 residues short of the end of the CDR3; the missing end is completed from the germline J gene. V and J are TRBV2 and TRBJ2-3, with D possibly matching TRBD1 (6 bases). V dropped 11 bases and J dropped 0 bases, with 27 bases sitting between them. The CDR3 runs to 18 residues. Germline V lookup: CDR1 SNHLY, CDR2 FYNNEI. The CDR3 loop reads CAVGRDTLLALSTDTQYF. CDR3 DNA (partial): TGTGCCGTGGGTCGGGACACCCTTTTGGCCTTGAGCACAGATACG.

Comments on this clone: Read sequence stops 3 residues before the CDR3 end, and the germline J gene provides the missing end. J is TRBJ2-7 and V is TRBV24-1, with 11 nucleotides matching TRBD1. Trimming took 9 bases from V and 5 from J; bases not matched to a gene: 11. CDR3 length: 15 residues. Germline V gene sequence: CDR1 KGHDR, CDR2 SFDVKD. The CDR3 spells CATAGTGTGGDEQYF. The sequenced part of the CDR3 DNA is TGTGCCACCGCGGGAACCGGGACAGGGGGTGACGAG.

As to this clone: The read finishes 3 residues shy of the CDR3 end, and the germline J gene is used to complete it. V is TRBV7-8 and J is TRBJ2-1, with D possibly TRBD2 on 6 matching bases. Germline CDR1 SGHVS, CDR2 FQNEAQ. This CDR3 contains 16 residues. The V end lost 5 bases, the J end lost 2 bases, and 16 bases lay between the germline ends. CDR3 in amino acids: CASSLRDRTTYNEQFF. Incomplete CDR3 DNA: TGTGCCAGCAGCCTGCGGGACCGGACTACCTACAATGAG. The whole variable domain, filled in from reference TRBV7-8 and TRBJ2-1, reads GAGVSQSPRYKVAKRGQDVALRCDPISGHVSLFWYQQALGQGPEFLTYFQNEAQLDKSGLPSDRFFAERPEGSVSTLKIQRTQQEDSAVYLCASSLRDRTTYNEQFFGPGTRLTVL.

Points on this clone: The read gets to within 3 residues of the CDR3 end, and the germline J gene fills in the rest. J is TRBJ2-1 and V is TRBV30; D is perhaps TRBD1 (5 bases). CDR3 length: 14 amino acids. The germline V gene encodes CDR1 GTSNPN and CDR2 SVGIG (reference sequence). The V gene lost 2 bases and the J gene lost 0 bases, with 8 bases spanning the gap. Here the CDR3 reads CAWSPGASYNEQFF. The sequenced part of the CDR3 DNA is TGTGCCTGGAGTCCTGGGGCCTCCTACAATGAG.

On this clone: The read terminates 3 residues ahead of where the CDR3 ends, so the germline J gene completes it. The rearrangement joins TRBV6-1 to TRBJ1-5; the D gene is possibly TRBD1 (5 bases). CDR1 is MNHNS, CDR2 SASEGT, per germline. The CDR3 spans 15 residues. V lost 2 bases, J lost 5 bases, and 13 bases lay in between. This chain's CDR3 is CASSELGQSYQPQHF. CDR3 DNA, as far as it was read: TGTGCCAGCAGTGAACTGGGGCAGTCTTATCAGCCC.

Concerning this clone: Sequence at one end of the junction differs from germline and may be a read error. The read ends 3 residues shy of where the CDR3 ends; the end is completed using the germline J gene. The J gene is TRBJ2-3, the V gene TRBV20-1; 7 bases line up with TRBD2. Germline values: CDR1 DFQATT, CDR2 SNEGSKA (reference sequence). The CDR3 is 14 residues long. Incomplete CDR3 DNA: TGCAGTGCTAGAGATTGGACTAGTCCAGAGACG. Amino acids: CSARDWTSPET. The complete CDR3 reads CSARDWTSPETQYF.